The T cell receptor (beta chain) described here comes from a study of Graves' ophthalmopathy and Graves' hyperthyroidism. Study results and limitations: Forecasting of ophthalmopathy progression by the model achieved more than 70% sensitivity and around 77% specificity.

On this clonotype: Its antigen remains unknown.

Ineligible for inclusion were patients with other autoimmune diseases, uncontrolled infections, pregnancy or lactation. The diagnosis combined clinical symptoms, thyroxine, TRAb, thyroid ultrasound and orbital computed tomography scans. As the template, RNA transcripts were used to amplify TCR beta CDR3 regions. Second-round multiplex PCR came after a first-round RT-PCR that employed HTBI primers. TCRdb processed the multiplex PCR reads anew with MiXCR; each CDR3 protein has one entry. In the table there are about 1.1 million distinct CDR3 sequences, about 36% of which are singletons. Sequenced sample: peripheral blood or thyroid tissue (not recorded which). The source of this sequence is an adult man with Graves' hyperthyroidism.

Here the CDR3 reads CSARDPQTGPHTEAFF. DNA of the CDR3: TGCAGTGCTAGAGATCCCCAGACAGGCCCCCACACTGAAGCTTTCTTT. This chain joins TRBV20-1 and TRBJ1-1; tentative D call: TRBD1 (6 bases). In germline, CDR1 is DFQATT, CDR2 SNEGSKA (reference sequence). CDR3 length: 16 residues. The V and J ends lost 0 bases and 3 bases respectively, with 17 bases between them.